Listed below are T cell receptor beta chains from one sample, sequenced in a study of cytomegalovirus exposure and HLA in healthy donors. Sequenced by immunoSEQ multiplex PCR; TCRdb stores in-frame clones only, minus some. The table has 150,000 to 200,000 clones, about 72% seen once. The sample taken for sequencing was PBMCs. These receptors were taken from a man aged 30-40 years in good health and CMV-seropositive. CDR3s include the opening cysteine and the closing phenylalanine or tryptophan. The D gene is left open where the match is weak. Some rows have no size entry. The others give once, few or many, or a class for an expanded clone.

d_gene: NA; abundance: NA; v_gene: TRBV4-1; j_gene: TRBJ1-1; len: 12; CDR3aa: CASSQLGRGAFF; CDR3nt: TGCGCCAGCAGCCAACTGGGGCGTGGAGCTTTCTTT
d_gene: TRBD1; abundance: NA; v_gene: TRBV25-1; j_gene: TRBJ2-5; len: 15; CDR3aa: CASNTGQGVQETQYF; CDR3nt: TGTGCCAGCAACACAGGACAGGGGGTTCAAGAGACCCAGTACTTC
d_gene: NA; abundance: NA; v_gene: TRBV27; j_gene: TRBJ1-2; len: 14; CDR3aa: CASSLSGGLYGYTF; CDR3nt: TGTGCCAGCAGTTTATCTGGGGGACTCTATGGCTACACCTTC
d_gene: TRBD1; abundance: once; v_gene: TRBV7-9; j_gene: TRBJ1-2; len: 14; CDR3aa: CASSYRDRDYGYTF; CDR3nt: TGTGCCAGCAGCTACCGTGACAGGGACTATGGCTACACCTTC
d_gene: NA; abundance: few; v_gene: TRBV2; j_gene: TRBJ2-7; len: 12; CDR3aa: CASWDISYEQYF; CDR3nt: TGTGCCAGCTGGGACATCTCCTACGAGCAGTACTTC
d_gene: NA; abundance: NA; v_gene: TRBV19; j_gene: TRBJ1-5; len: 14; CDR3aa: CASSDRFGDQPQHF; CDR3nt: TGTGCCAGTAGCGATAGGTTCGGGGATCAGCCCCAGCATTTT
d_gene: NA; abundance: NA; v_gene: TRBV28; j_gene: TRBJ1-1; len: 14; CDR3aa: CASRVPYRGTEAFF; CDR3nt: TGTGCCAGCAGGGTTCCGTACCGGGGCACTGAAGCTTTCTTT
d_gene: NA; abundance: once; v_gene: TRBV5-1; j_gene: TRBJ2-7; len: 13; CDR3aa: CASSLAETYEQYF; CDR3nt: TGCGCCAGCAGCTTGGCTGAGACCTACGAGCAGTACTTC
d_gene: NA; abundance: once; v_gene: TRBV27; j_gene: TRBJ2-2; len: 15; CDR3aa: CASSLSRWNTGELFF; CDR3nt: TGTGCCAGCAGTTTATCGAGGTGGAACACCGGGGAGCTGTTTTTT
d_gene: NA; abundance: NA; v_gene: TRBV7-9; j_gene: TRBJ1-4; len: 16; CDR3aa: CASSLAYGEPDEKLFF; CDR3nt: TGTGCCAGCAGCTTAGCGTACGGGGAGCCCGATGAAAAACTGTTTTTT
d_gene: TRBD1; abundance: NA; v_gene: TRBV30; j_gene: TRBJ2-6; len: 17; CDR3aa: CAWSRTGGLSGANVLTF; CDR3nt: TGTGCCTGGAGTCGTACAGGGGGGCTCTCTGGGGCCAACGTCCTGACTTTC
d_gene: TRBD1; abundance: NA; v_gene: TRBV2; j_gene: TRBJ1-5; len: 14; CDR3aa: CASIRDRVGQPQHF; CDR3nt: TGTGCCAGCATACGGGACAGGGTCGGGCAGCCCCAGCATTTT
d_gene: TRBD2; abundance: NA; v_gene: TRBV2; j_gene: TRBJ2-2; len: 18; CDR3aa: CASSEWGLAGGLAGELFF; CDR3nt: TGTGCCAGCAGTGAATGGGGCCTAGCGGGGGGGCTGGCCGGGGAGCTGTTTTTT
d_gene: NA; abundance: NA; v_gene: TRBV1; j_gene: TRBJ2-7; len: 15; CDR3aa: CTSSPTGGYSYEQYF; CDR3nt: TGCACCAGCAGCCCGACAGGGGGATATTCCTACGAGCAGTACTTC
d_gene: NA; abundance: NA; v_gene: TRBV4-3; j_gene: TRBJ2-7; len: 14; CDR3aa: CASSHRLADSEQYF; CDR3nt: TGCGCCAGCAGCCACCGCCTAGCCGATTCTGAGCAGTACTTC
d_gene: NA; abundance: NA; v_gene: TRBV10-1; j_gene: TRBJ2-2; len: 14; CDR3aa: CASSDSTNSGELFF; CDR3nt: TGCGCCAGCAGTGATAGTACTAATAGCGGGGAGCTGTTTTTT
d_gene: TRBD1; abundance: NA; v_gene: TRBV28; j_gene: TRBJ2-3; len: 15; CDR3aa: CASSTGTGKADTQYF; CDR3nt: TGTGCCAGCAGTACCGGGACAGGGAAAGCAGATACGCAGTATTTT
d_gene: NA; abundance: NA; v_gene: TRBV7-9; j_gene: TRBJ1-2; len: 14; CDR3aa: CASSLGRNSYGYTF; CDR3nt: TGTGCCAGCAGCTTAGGCAGGAACTCCTATGGCTACACCTTC
d_gene: NA; abundance: NA; v_gene: TRBV27; j_gene: TRBJ1-1; len: 15; CDR3aa: CASSFPHAGSTEAFF; CDR3nt: TGTGCCAGCAGTTTCCCCCACGCGGGGAGCACTGAAGCTTTCTTT
d_gene: NA; abundance: NA; v_gene: TRBV4-1; j_gene: TRBJ1-1; len: 15; CDR3aa: CASSHPLITVSEAFF; CDR3nt: TGCGCCAGCAGCCACCCTTTAATTACAGTAAGTGAAGCTTTCTTT
d_gene: TRBD1; abundance: NA; v_gene: TRBV28; j_gene: TRBJ2-5; len: 15; CDR3aa: CASSRTGGGRYPWYF; CDR3nt: TGTGCCAGCAGCCGGACAGGGGGAGGCCGGTACCCCTGGTACTTC
d_gene: NA; abundance: NA; v_gene: TRBV29-1; j_gene: TRBJ1-1; len: 11; CDR3aa: CSGGRITEAFF; CDR3nt: TGCAGCGGGGGGAGGATCACTGAAGCTTTCTTT
d_gene: NA; abundance: NA; v_gene: TRBV28; j_gene: TRBJ2-1; len: 13; CDR3aa: CASMATFYNEQFF; CDR3nt: TGTGCCAGCATGGCCACCTTCTACAATGAGCAGTTCTTC
d_gene: NA; abundance: few; v_gene: TRBV7-7; j_gene: TRBJ2-5; len: 14; CDR3aa: CASSSRLESETQYF; CDR3nt: TGTGCCAGCAGCTCACGACTTGAATCGGAGACCCAGTACTTC
d_gene: NA; abundance: NA; v_gene: TRBV7-9; j_gene: TRBJ2-3; len: 13; CDR3aa: CASSWTSTDTQYF; CDR3nt: TGTGCCAGCAGCTGGACTAGCACAGATACGCAGTATTTT
d_gene: TRBD1; abundance: NA; v_gene: TRBV19; j_gene: TRBJ1-2; len: 15; CDR3aa: CASSEGQGKDYGYTF; CDR3nt: TGTGCCAGTAGTGAGGGACAGGGAAAAGACTATGGCTACACCTTC